This T cell receptor beta chain was documented in a study of blood T cells in healthy people across ages. This clonotype came up many times. They isolated at least 6.5 million PBMCs from each sample. The extraction recovered at least 5.5 micrograms of total RNA per sample. CDR3 size: 13 residues. Per germline, CDR1 SGHKS and CDR2 YYEKEE (reference sequence). Trimming removed 3 bases from V and 2 bases from J, with 9 bases in between. Next came a second PCR, run for roughly 6 to 11 cycles, which used a sample-barcoded 5' primer along with a J-beta primer mix. One entry per CDR3 protein results from TCRdb running MiXCR on the 5' RACE reads. The table records some 1.5 million distinct CDR3 sequences, approximately 28% of them present only once.

This TCR came from a woman between 25 and 40 years old in good health. The sample consisted of blood. The V call is TRBV5-5, the J call TRBJ2-7; no definite D call. CDR3 loop: CASSWRIPYEQYF. The CDR3 nucleotides are TGTGCCAGCAGCTGGCGGATCCCCTACGAGCAGTACTTC.